Below, 9 T cell receptor beta chains from the same sample are listed, as sequenced in a study of cytomegalovirus exposure and HLA in healthy donors. PCR involved 60 Vbeta and 13 Jbeta primers. Repertoires were generated with immunoSEQ multiplex PCR, while TCRdb's copy carries only in-frame clones and drops some. The sample carries roughly 180,000 clones, 70% to 90% recorded once. The specimen was PBMCs. Receptors were obtained from a man between 18 and 35 years old in good health and CMV-seropositive.

The chain couples TRBV5-1 to TRBJ2-7, with 8 bases aligning to TRBD1. The J segment lost 2 bases and the V segment lost 3 bases, leaving 1 base of the junction unmatched. The CDR3 has 13 residues. CDR1 is SGHRS and CDR2 is YFSETQ in the germline V gene. CDR3 in DNA: TGCGCCAGCAGCTGGACAGGGACCTACGAGCAGTACTTC. Its protein product is CASSWTGTYEQYF.

This clone was recorded a few times. This rearrangement joins TRBV2 to TRBJ1-2, with 9 positions matching TRBD1. CDR1 is SNHLY and CDR2 is FYNNEI in the germline V gene. The CDR3 consists of 13 residues. The V and J ends lost 4 bases and 4 bases, in that order; junction bases with no gene match: 1. Here the CDR3 DNA reads TGTGCCAGCAGTGCGGACAGGGGCTATGGCTACACCTTC. This codes for CASSADRGYGYTF.

The V gene is TRBV19, the J gene TRBJ1-5; the match to TRBD1 covers 8 bases. The CDR3 has 14 residues. The germline V gene encodes CDR1 LNHDA and CDR2 SQIVND (reference sequence). Losses at the gene ends were 6 bases for V and 4 bases for J; bases not matched to a gene: 5. CDR3 DNA: TGTGCCAGTAGCTCGACAGGGGCGAATCAGCCCCAGCATTTT. The encoded protein is CASSSTGANQPQHF. The entire variable domain, with the rest obtained from reference TRBV19 and TRBJ1-5, is as follows: DGGITQSPKYLFRKEGQNVTLSCEQNLNHDAMYWYRQDPGQGLRLIYYSQIVNDFQKGDIAEGYSVSREKKESFPLTVTSAQKNPTAFYLCASSSTGANQPQHFGDGTRLSIL.

This sequence joins TRBV4-2 and TRBJ1-2, with D possibly matching TRBD1 (5 bases). CDR1 is LGHNA, CDR2 YNFKEQ, per germline. The CDR3 length is 15 residues. The V end lost 0 bases, the J end lost 8 bases, and 16 bases lay between the germline ends. DNA for the CDR3: TGTGCCAGCAGCCAAGAGGCTGCAGGGCTGGGCGGCTACACCTTC. It translates to CASSQEAAGLGGYTF.

V gene TRBV5-1 combines with J gene TRBJ2-5, with 9 bases fitting TRBD1. Trimming at V came to 0 bases and at J to 7 bases, leaving 4 bases not matched to a gene. Per germline, CDR1 SGHRS and CDR2 YFSETQ. This CDR3 has 14 amino acids. CDR3 nucleotide sequence: TGCGCCAGCAGCTTGGAGGGACAGGGAGGGACCCAGTACTTC. Amino acids: CASSLEGQGGTQYF.

CDR3 in amino acids: CASSLGGGTETQYF. CDR3 bases: TGTGCCAGCAGCTTAGGCGGGGGTACGGAGACCCAGTACTTC. The chain uses TRBV7-3 and TRBJ2-5; 7 bases agree with TRBD2. J lost 5 bases, V lost 2 bases, and 5 bases had no gene match. There are 14 residues in the CDR3. Germline values: CDR1 SGHTA, CDR2 FQGTGA.

The chain carries TRBV13 and TRBJ1-1, with D hard to call. Germline V lookup: CDR1 PRHDT, CDR2 FYEKMQ (reference sequence). The CDR3 loop spans 13 amino acids. The V gene lost 0 bases and the J gene lost 6 bases, with 8 bases spanning the gap. CDR3 DNA sequence: TGTGCCAGCAGCTTAGGTCAGAGCGCTGAAGCTTTCTTT. It is translated as CASSLGQSAEAFF.

The chain joins TRBV5-6 to TRBJ2-7; 9 positions match TRBD1. The CDR3 length is 15 residues. The germline V gene has CDR1 SGHDT and CDR2 YYEEEE. Trimming cost V 4 bases and J 5 bases; bases outside gene matches: 10. The CDR3 sequence is CASSELTGGSDEQYF. The CDR3 DNA is TGTGCCAGCAGCGAATTAACAGGGGGCTCGGACGAGCAGTACTTC.

This clone has only a few counts. V is TRBV4-1 and J is TRBJ2-7; 8 bases match TRBD1. V lost 3 bases, J lost 0 bases, and 10 bases stayed unmatched. The CDR3 extends over 17 amino acids. Germline values: CDR1 MGHRA, CDR2 YSYEKL. The CDR3: CASSQAGGMGGSYEQYF. As DNA, the CDR3 is TGCGCCAGCAGCCAGGCAGGGGGCATGGGGGGCTCCTACGAGCAGTACTTC.